This T cell receptor beta chain was identified in a study of neurological immune-mediated disorders. Many counts were recorded for this clonotype. From germline, CDR1 is DFQATT and CDR2 SNEGSKA (reference sequence). This CDR3 has 14 residues. Deletions cut 5 bases from V and 7 bases from J, with 17 bases between. TCRdb re-called the 5' RACE reads through MiXCR, storing one row per CDR3 protein. This table holds roughly 56,000 distinct CDR3 sequences, 10% to 12% found once. The chain carries TRBV20-1 and TRBJ2-2, with D perhaps matching TRBD1 (6 bases). This receptor was identified in a man in his 60s in good health. Sample: PBMCs. CDR3 amino acids: CSALKQGSGGELFF. In DNA, the CDR3 is TGCAGTGCTTTAAAACAGGGATCTGGCGGGGAGCTGTTTTTT.